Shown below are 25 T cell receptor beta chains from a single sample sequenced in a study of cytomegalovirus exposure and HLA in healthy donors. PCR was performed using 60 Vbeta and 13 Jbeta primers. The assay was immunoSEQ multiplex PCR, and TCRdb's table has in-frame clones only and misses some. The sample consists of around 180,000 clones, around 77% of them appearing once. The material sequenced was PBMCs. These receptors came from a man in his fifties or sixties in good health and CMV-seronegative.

The chain's CDR3 is CASKRKEGTSGRTTYEQYF. CDR3 nucleotide sequence: TGTGCCAGCAAACGAAAGGAGGGGACTAGCGGGAGGACCACCTACGAGCAGTACTTC. The V gene is TRBV28, the J gene TRBJ2-7; 15 bases are shared with TRBD2. Germline assignment: CDR1 MDHEN and CDR2 SYDVKM. The CDR3 extends over 19 amino acids. The J segment lost 2 bases and the V segment lost 7 bases, leaving 15 bases of the junction unmatched.

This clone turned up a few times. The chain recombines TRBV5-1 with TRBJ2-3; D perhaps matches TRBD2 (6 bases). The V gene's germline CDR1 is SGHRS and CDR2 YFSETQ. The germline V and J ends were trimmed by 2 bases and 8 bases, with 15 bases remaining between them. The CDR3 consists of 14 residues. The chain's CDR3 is CASSLGPSEGTQYF. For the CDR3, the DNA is TGCGCCAGCAGCTTAGGACCGTCGGAGGGTACGCAGTATTTT. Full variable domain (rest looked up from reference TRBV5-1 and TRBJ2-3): KAGVTQTPRYLIKTRGQQVTLSCSPISGHRSVSWYQQTPGQGLQFLFEYFSETQRNKGNFPGRFSGRQFSNSRSEMNVSTLELGDSALYLCASSLGPSEGTQYFGPGTRLTVL.

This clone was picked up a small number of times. For the CDR3, the DNA is TGTGCCAGCAGCTTATCAGCGCGGGAGACGTCTAACACCGGGGAGCTGTTTTTT. Its protein is CASSLSARETSNTGELFF. The chain combines TRBV7-9 with TRBJ2-2; 7 nucleotides align to TRBD2. The ends lost 2 bases at V and 2 bases at J; junction bases unmatched: 11. The germline V gene has CDR1 SEHNR and CDR2 FQNEAQ (reference sequence). This CDR3 comprises 18 residues.

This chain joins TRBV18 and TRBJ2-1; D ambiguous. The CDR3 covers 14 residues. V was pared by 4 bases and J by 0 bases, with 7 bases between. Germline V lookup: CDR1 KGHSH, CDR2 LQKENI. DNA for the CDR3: TGTGCCAGCTCACGAGCAGGCTCCTACAATGAGCAGTTCTTC. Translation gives CASSRAGSYNEQFF.

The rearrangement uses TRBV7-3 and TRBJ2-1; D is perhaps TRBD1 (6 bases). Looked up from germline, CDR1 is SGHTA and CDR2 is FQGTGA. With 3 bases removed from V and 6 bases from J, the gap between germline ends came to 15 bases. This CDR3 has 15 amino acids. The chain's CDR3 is CASSFGQGKFNEQFF. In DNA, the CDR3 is TGTGCCAGCAGCTTCGGGCAGGGGAAATTCAATGAGCAGTTCTTC.

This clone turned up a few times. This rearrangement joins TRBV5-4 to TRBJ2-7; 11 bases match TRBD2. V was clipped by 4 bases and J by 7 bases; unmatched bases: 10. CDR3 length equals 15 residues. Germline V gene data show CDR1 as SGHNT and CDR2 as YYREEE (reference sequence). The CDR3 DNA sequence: TGTGCCAGCAGCCCTGTAGCGGGAGGGCCAGGGGAGCAGTACTTC. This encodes CASSPVAGGPGEQYF.

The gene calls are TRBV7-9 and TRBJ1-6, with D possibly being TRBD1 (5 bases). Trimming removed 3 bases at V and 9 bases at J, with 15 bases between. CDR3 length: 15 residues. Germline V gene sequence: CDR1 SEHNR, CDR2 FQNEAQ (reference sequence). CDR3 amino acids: CASSFIGQGGSPLHF. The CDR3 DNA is TGTGCCAGCAGCTTTATTGGGCAGGGAGGTTCACCCCTCCACTTT.

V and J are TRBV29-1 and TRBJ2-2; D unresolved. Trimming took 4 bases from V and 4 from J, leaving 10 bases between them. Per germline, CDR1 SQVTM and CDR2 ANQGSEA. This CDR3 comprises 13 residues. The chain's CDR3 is CSVAVVGTGELFF. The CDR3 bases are TGCAGCGTTGCGGTGGTCGGCACCGGGGAGCTGTTTTTT.

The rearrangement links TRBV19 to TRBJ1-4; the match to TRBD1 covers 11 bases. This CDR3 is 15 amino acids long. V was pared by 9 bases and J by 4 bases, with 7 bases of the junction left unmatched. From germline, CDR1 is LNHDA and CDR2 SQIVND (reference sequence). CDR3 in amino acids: CASVGQGARNEKLFF. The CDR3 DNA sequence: TGTGCCAGCGTTGGACAGGGGGCGCGTAATGAAAAACTGTTTTTT.

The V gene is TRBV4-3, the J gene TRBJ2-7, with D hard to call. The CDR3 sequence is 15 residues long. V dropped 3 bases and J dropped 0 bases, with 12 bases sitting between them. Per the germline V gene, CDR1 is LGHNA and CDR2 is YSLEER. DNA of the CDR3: TGCGCCAGCAGCCAGGCACTCAGGATCTCCTACGAGCAGTACTTC. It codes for CASSQALRISYEQYF.

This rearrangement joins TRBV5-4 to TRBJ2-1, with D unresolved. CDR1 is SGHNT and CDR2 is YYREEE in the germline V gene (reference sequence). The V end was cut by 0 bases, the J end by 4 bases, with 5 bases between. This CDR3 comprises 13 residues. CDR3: CASSLGQYNEQFF. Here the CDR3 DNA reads TGTGCCAGCAGCTTGGGGCAGTACAATGAGCAGTTCTTC. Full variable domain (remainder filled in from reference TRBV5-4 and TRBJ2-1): ETGVTQSPTHLIKTRGQQVTLRCSSQSGHNTVSWYQQALGQGPQFIFQYYREEENGRGNFPPRFSGLQFPNYSSELNVNALELDDSALYLCASSLGQYNEQFFGPGTRLTVL.

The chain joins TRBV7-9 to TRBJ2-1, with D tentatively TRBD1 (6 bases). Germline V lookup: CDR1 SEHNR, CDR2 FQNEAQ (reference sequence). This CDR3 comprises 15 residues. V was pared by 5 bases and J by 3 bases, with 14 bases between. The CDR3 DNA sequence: TGTGCCAGCAGCGATTTAAAGGGGGTCTACAATGAGCAGTTCTTC. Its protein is CASSDLKGVYNEQFF.

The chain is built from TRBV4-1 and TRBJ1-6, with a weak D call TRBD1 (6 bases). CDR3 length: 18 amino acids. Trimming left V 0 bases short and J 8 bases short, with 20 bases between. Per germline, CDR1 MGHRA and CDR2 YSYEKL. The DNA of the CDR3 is TGCGCCAGCAGCCAAGATCCGCCACACAGGGCGATCTATTCACCCCTCCACTTT. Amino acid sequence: CASSQDPPHRAIYSPLHF.

The CDR3 sequence: CASSLALEAIQYF. The CDR3 coding sequence is TGTGCCAGCAGCTTGGCTCTGGAGGCTATTCAGTACTTC. The genes are TRBV5-4 and TRBJ2-4; D might be TRBD2 (5 bases). The CDR3 has 13 residues. The germline V gene has CDR1 SGHNT and CDR2 YYREEE (reference sequence). Trimming cost V 0 bases and J 10 bases, with 11 bases left between them.

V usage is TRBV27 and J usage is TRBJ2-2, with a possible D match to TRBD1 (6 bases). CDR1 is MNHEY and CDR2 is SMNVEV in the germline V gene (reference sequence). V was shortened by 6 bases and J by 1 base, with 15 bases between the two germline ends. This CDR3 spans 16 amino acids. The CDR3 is CASRKDSQGNTGELFF. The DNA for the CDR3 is TGTGCCAGCAGAAAGGACAGCCAGGGGAACACCGGGGAGCTGTTTTTT.

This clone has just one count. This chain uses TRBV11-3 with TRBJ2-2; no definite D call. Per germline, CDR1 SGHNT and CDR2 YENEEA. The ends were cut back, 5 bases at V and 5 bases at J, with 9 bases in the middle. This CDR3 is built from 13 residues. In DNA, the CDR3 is TGTGCCAGCAGCCTCGACGGGACCGGGGAGCTGTTTTTT. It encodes CASSLDGTGELFF.

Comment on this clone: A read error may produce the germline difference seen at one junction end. CDR3 in DNA: TGCAGCGTCATTAAACTAGCGGGATGGGGCAATGGGCAGTTCTTC. It yields the protein CSVIKLAGWGNGQFF. J is TRBJ2-1 and V is TRBV29-1; 10 positions agree with TRBD2. Per germline, CDR1 SQVTM and CDR2 ANQGSEA. The CDR3 runs to 15 residues.

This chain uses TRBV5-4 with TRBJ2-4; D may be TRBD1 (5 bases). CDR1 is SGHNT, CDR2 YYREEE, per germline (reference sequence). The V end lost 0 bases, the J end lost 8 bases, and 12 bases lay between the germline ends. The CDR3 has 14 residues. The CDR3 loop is CASSLAGNGDIQYF. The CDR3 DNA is TGTGCCAGCAGCTTGGCAGGGAATGGGGACATTCAGTACTTC.

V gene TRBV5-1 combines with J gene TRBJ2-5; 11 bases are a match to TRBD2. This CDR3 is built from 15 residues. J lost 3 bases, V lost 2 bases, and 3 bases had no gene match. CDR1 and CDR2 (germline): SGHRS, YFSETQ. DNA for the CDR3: TGCGCCAGCAGCTTTAGCGGGGGGGCTGAAGAGACCCAGTACTTC. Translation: CASSFSGGAEETQYF.

In DNA form, the CDR3 reads TGTGCCAGTATCAAACGGGGAATGAACACTGAAGCTTTCTTT. It codes for CASIKRGMNTEAFF. This sequence joins TRBV19 and TRBJ1-1; D not resolved. This CDR3 is built from 14 residues. CDR1 LNHDA and CDR2 SQIVND come from the germline V gene (reference sequence). Trimming removed 7 bases at V and 0 bases at J, with 12 bases between.

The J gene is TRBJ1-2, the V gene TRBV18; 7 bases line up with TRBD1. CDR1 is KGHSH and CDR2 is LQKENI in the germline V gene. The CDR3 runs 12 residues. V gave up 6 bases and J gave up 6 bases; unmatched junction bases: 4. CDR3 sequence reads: CASSLDRDGYTF. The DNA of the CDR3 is TGTGCCAGCTCCCTCGACAGGGATGGCTACACCTTC.

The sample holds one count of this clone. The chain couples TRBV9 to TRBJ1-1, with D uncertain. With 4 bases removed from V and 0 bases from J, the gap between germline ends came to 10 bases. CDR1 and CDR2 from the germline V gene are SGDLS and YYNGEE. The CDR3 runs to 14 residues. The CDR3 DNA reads TGTGCCAGCAGCCCTGGACTCTTGAACACTGAAGCTTTCTTT. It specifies CASSPGLLNTEAFF.

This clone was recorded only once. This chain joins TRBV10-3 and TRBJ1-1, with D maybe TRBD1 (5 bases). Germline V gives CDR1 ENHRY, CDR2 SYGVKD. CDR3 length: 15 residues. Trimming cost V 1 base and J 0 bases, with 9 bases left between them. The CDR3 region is CAISEFDRMNTEAFF. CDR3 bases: TGTGCCATCAGTGAGTTCGACAGAATGAACACTGAAGCTTTCTTT.

The CDR3 spells CASSSQGSYTGELFF. The CDR3 coding sequence is TGCGCCAGCAGCTCCCAGGGGAGTTACACCGGGGAGCTGTTTTTT. The V gene is TRBV5-1, the J gene TRBJ2-2; possibly TRBD1 for D (6 bases). The V end was cut by 3 bases, the J end by 3 bases, with 12 bases between. Per germline, CDR1 SGHRS and CDR2 YFSETQ. The CDR3 totals 15 residues.

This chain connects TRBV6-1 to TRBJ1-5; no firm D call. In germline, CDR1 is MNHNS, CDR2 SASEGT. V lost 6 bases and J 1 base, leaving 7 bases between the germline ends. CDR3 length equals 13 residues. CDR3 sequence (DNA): TGTGCCAGCAGGACTGACAGCAATCAGCCCCAGCATTTT. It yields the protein CASRTDSNQPQHF.